This T cell receptor (beta chain) was obtained from a study of spatial heterogeneity in lung cancer. Study context: The study sequenced follow-up PBMC samples when they were available, at a median of about two years after resection.

Using its own MiXCR run on the 5' RACE reads, TCRdb lists one record per CDR3 protein. Seen here are some 120,000 distinct CDR3 sequences, 9.5% to 15% observed once, and the top ten hold 15% to 20%. In its sample, this clonotype was seen many times. Time point defined: blood at routine non-recurrence follow-up after resection. Material for sequencing was whole RNA from tumor, nontumor lung or frozen PBMC, left unsorted. This sequence was found in a male donor with early-stage non-small cell lung cancer. The sequenced sample was PBMCs, obtained at follow-up.

The CDR3 bases are TGTGCCAGCAGCGACAAAGCAGGGTGGAATCAGCCCCAGCATTTT. This gives the protein CASSDKAGWNQPQHF. This chain links TRBV6-2 or TRBV6-3 with TRBJ1-5, with TRBD1 as a possible D gene (5 bases). The V gene's germline CDR1 is MNHEY and CDR2 SVGEGT. V was clipped by 6 bases and J by 4 bases, with 16 bases between them. The CDR3 has 15 residues.